Listed here is a single T cell receptor beta chain. The target antigen is unknown. Researchers ran the PCR with 60 Vbeta and 13 Jbeta primers. Generated by immunoSEQ multiplex PCR, the TCRdb table keeps only in-frame clones and is missing some. The table has approximately 65,000 clones, 60% to 80% seen once; the top ten hold around 17%. The germline gives CDR1 SNHLY, CDR2 FYNNEI. Trimming stripped 5 bases from V and 11 bases from J, with 16 bases between. The length of the CDR3 is 14 residues. This entry comes from a study of cytomegalovirus exposure and HLA in healthy donors. Points from the study as a whole: Sequencing likely caused a cluster of highly shared sequence variants.

This chain joins TRBV2 and TRBJ1-6; no reliable D call. This receptor was identified in a man aged 35 to 55 in good health and CMV-seropositive. What was sequenced was PBMCs. The chain's CDR3 is CASSTDESGPPLHF. In DNA form, the CDR3 reads TGTGCCAGCAGTACAGACGAAAGTGGGCCACCCCTCCACTTT.